The sequence of this T cell receptor (beta chain) was determined in a study of cytomegalovirus exposure and HLA in healthy donors listed by TCRdb under 2017. Regarding the study in general: According to an earlier analysis of around 600 of the donors, 150 million to 200 million T cells yielded over 100 million unique TCR beta sequences and 250 to 350 Gb of sequence data. An early release covering 550 to 650 HLA-typed donors comprised approximately 290 gigabases of sequencing data and around 86 million unique TCR sequences. Among the roughly 390 genotyped donors, around 81% belonged to the genetic ancestry cluster associated with self-reported Caucasian donors. The study aimed to test whether signatures of past pathogen exposure could be identified by cataloging public T cell receptors. The study profiled the T cell repertoires of approximately 700 subjects by immunosequencing and related them to cytomegalovirus serostatus. Besides the first cohort of around 700 subjects, a separate validation cohort made up of roughly 130 different subjects was used. The study combined high-throughput TCR immunosequencing, statistical association of individual TCRs with disease status, and machine learning to predict cytomegalovirus infection status. A later analysis re-analyzed previously published TCR beta repertoires from 660 or so donors and added high-resolution HLA genotyping to study TCR occurrence patterns. Rather than using new phenotypic data, the later analysis identified candidate immune exposures from TCR beta sequences and from how often those sequences occurred across donors. An earlier analysis of around 580 of the donors used high-throughput TCR beta sequencing to judge whether each TCR beta V gene segment behaved as functional or pseudogenic. Donor age, sex, ethnicity and CMV serostatus were collected together with the repertoire data. In a later genetic analysis, genome-wide SNP genotypes for about 55% of the roughly 670 donors were used, and that subset was treated as a discovery cohort. Every repertoire in the discovery cohort had been generated on one and the same sequencing platform. Class I and class II HLA loci were covered by the typing at four-digit resolution. The number of donors typed differed by locus, with roughly 629-640 for A, B, C, DRB1 and DQB1, around 520 for DQA1, over 600 for DPA1, and under 490 for DPB1. A few DR-DQ haplotypes were treated as single units for association and clustering because of strong linkage in the cohort. Among around 400 genotyped donors of the cohort, an average of 235,054 unique TCR beta nucleotide sequences were sequenced per donor, about a sixth of them non-productive. Overall study outcomes, separate from this receptor: Presence/absence analyses assumed roughly uniform sequencing depth across donors, an assumption that may not hold. A further reported finding was that TCR beta sequences accurately predicted the HLA-A and HLA-B alleles for most subjects in the first cohort. Linkage disequilibrium might explain the correlated functional status among segregating V segments, but an unknown experimental factor could not be ruled out. In this cohort, only TCR beta chains were sequenced, and detectable features were limited by the absence of alpha or paired-chain data. In a later analysis, some 18,000 TCR beta sequences were associated with specific HLA alleles at a false discovery rate of 0.05. Strong co-occurrence of HLA alleles, especially DR and DQ, made assigning TCR associations to individual alleles difficult. According to a later analysis, parvovirus B19, influenza, CMV and Epstein-Barr virus appeared linked to several top co-occurrence clusters. Most TCR sequences were seen in very few donors, while some public TCRs were found in many individuals. A cluster of highly shared sequence variants was judged likely to represent a technical artifact of the sequencing pipeline. In a later analysis, TCR association rates were found to vary across HLA loci, with the most associated TCRs seen for DRB1 alleles and the fewest for HLA-C alleles. In an earlier analysis of about 600 of the donors, most TCR beta V segments appeared in productive rearrangements about 87% or about 30% of the time, broadly matching IMGT annotations. In vitro tests confirmed that a few of the cytomegalovirus-associated TCR beta chains recognize cytomegalovirus antigens. In a later analysis, most CMV-associated TCR beta chains were found to appear HLA-restricted, with HLA associations seemingly driven largely by CMV exposure. Because HLA typing was missing for some donors at each locus, association tests included only the typed subset. An association between a missense DCLRE1C variant and V-gene and J-gene trimming of TCR beta chains was found in a later genetic analysis and replicated in an independent cohort. According to the authors, the approach could potentially be generalized to other disease states and immunological phenotypes. Compared with the 666-donor mean, donors in an Asian-associated ancestry cluster had fewer N-insertions in productive TCRs, according to a later genetic analysis. The classifier was reported to diagnose cytomegalovirus status with high specificity and sensitivity in both the original and validation cohorts. CMV serostatus was the only immune exposure information available for the cohort. Compared with equally common non-associated chains, HLA-associated TCR beta chains in a later analysis were more clonally expanded and had lower generation probabilities. Some IMGT-functional V segments, including TRBV6-2 and TRBV6-3, could not be distinguished by the 87-base-pair reads and were therefore excluded. A total of 164 TCR beta chains were listed by the study as associated with cytomegalovirus. About 17 rarely observed V segments, including chromosome 9 orphons, were excluded from the earlier analysis of several hundred of the donors because counts were too low.

The cohort consisted of 666 healthy bone marrow donors. Cohort members were all nominally healthy when sampled, although unrecorded immune exposures were likely present. The donor was CMV seronegative and belonged to the group of 350 or so seronegative cohort members. Every donor gave a peripheral blood sample, and the peripheral blood mononuclear cells from that sample were used for TCR beta sequencing. Genomic DNA extraction from the blood cell samples was performed with the Qiagen DNeasy Blood Extraction Kit. The protocol used for the library was the immunoSEQ multiplex PCR assay. The multiplex PCR relied on a mix of 60 forward primers for TCR Vbeta segments and 13 reverse primers for TCR Jbeta segments. A multiplex PCR assay on genomic DNA amplified the CDR3 region of rearranged TCR beta genes. The Illumina HiSeq System was used to sequence the amplified TCR beta libraries as 87-base-pair reads. Under the source paper's analysis protocol: In a later analysis, tens of millions of unique TCR beta chains were counted across the approximately 670 repertoires, and roughly 11 million of these chains were shared by at least two donors. A nearest-neighbor algorithm error-corrected the raw reads and collapsed the reads into unique sequences, merging closely related sequences to remove PCR and sequencing errors. Alignment of CDR3 sequences to IMGT reference sequences was used to assign V, D and J gene segments. For a sequence to be retained, at least a six-nucleotide match to both a V gene segment and a J gene segment was required. A rearrangement was called productive if the CDR3 had no stop codons and remained in frame with V and J, and every other rearrangement was called non-productive. CDR3 was defined by IMGT convention, running from the second conserved V-encoded cysteine to the conserved J-encoded phenylalanine. The earlier analysis of about 610 of the donors excluded any sequence lacking an unambiguous match to a single V gene segment. In an earlier analysis of 587 of the donors, V segments were called functional above 56.7% productive rearrangements and were called segregating when the between-donor standard deviation exceeded 5%. A statistical classification framework was built for diagnosing cytomegalovirus status from the catalog of TCR beta chain sequences. A later analysis assigned V and J genes by comparing TCR nucleotide sequences with IMGT/GENE-DB human TR gene sequences. Using the TCRdist pipeline, a later analysis assigned CDR3 sequences along with most-parsimonious VDJ recombination scenarios. In a later analysis, every TCR beta chain was defined by the combination of its CDR3 amino acid sequence and its V-gene family, and reads without a unique V-gene family were dropped. A later analysis removed roughly 590 highly shared, low-generation-probability nucleotide sequences to deal with suspected cross-contamination and a sequencing artifact. A later analysis calculated a clonal expansion index for each public chain from normalized within-repertoire ranks of inferred template counts. A later analysis computed generation probabilities with a VDJ recombination model fitted to out-of-frame rearrangements, and checked the results against IGoR. A later analysis scored TCR-TCR, TCR-HLA and TCR-CMV co-occurrence with hypergeometric tests, applying a repertoire-size bias correction to TCR pairs. A later analysis estimated false discovery rates by permuting HLA or CMV assignments 20 times. In a later analysis, co-occurring TCRs were grouped with DBSCAN, and TCRdist sequence similarity was added when clustering was performed within HLA-allele-positive subsets. Co-occurrence clustering excluded repertoires with fewer than 30,000 or more than 120,000 public chains, plus five with anomalous nucleotide sharing. In TCRdb, the immuneACCESS table is reduced to in-frame sequences with V and J assigned. These tables do not hold every clone; where another copy was compared, an unresolved V gene accounts for under half, and the others remain unexplained. V and J calls and clone size are as listed in that table; D and trimming were resolved from the DNA. Within this sample are 140,000 to 150,000 clones, with around 9.7% of them counted one time only. The leading ten clones occupy approximately 1.7% of the sample.

The CDR3 has 16 amino acids, counting the end cysteine and phenylalanine. Of the read, only the CDR3 DNA is kept; its 48 bases are in frame from base 1. Based on the germline V gene, the CDR1 and CDR2 sequences are MNHNS and SASEGT. For this chain, trimming is 4 bases at the V end and 1 base at the J end, and the number of junction bases without a gene match is 4. This clone showed up just a few times. The clone's antigen remains unknown. Per-base qualities were not stored, and no clone one base away is much larger. The chain is made from TRBV6-1 and TRBJ1-5; the central 10 bases match TRBD1. The sequenced sample was PBMCs. This TCR was sampled from a man over 45 in good health and CMV-seronegative. The encoded CDR3 is CASSGGQGVSNQPQHF. Read as DNA, the sequence is TGTGCCAGCAGTGGTGGACAGGGGGTAAGCAATCAGCCCCAGCATTTT.